A single sample is the source of the 28 T cell receptor beta chains below, sequenced in a study of OX40 agonist ivuxolimab in advanced cancers. The library came from the immunoSEQ multiplex PCR assay. Sourced from immuneACCESS, this table was stored by TCRdb with only in-frame sequences that have V and J called. A share of the clones is absent; for the studies checked, an unresolved V gene accounts for under half, and the remainder has no known explanation. In all, the sample holds some 100,000 clones, and less than 90% of those were seen once. The top ten clones comprise around 1.1% of the sample. The source was CD4+ or CD8+ T cells sorted from blood, collected in a trial of the OX40 agonist ivuxolimab. These receptors were taken from an adult with an advanced solid tumor such as melanoma, head and neck, liver or kidney cancer.

This clone was recorded a few times. The chain has TRBV5-5 and TRBJ2-7; TRBD2 might be the D (6 bases). V dropped 5 bases and J dropped 2 bases, with 17 bases sitting between them. Germline V lookup: CDR1 SGHKS, CDR2 YYEKEE (reference sequence). This CDR3 contains 15 residues. CDR3 sequence reads: CASRDTSLPPYEQYF. CDR3 DNA: TGTGCCAGCAGAGATACTAGCCTCCCCCCCTACGAGCAGTACTTC.

The chain recombines TRBV10-3 with TRBJ2-5; TRBD2 aligns across 7 bases. J gave up 7 bases and V 0 bases, and 11 bases lay outside the gene matches. CDR3 length equals 16 residues. Germline-derived CDR1 and CDR2 are ENHRY and SYGVKD. The CDR3 DNA reads TGTGCCATCAGTGAGTCGATCGGACTAGGGGAGGGGACCCAGTACTTC. As protein: CAISESIGLGEGTQYF.

V gene TRBV19 combines with J gene TRBJ2-1; possibly TRBD2 for D (6 bases). Germline loops: CDR1 LNHDA, CDR2 SQIVND (reference sequence). Trimming removed 0 bases from V and 7 bases from J, with 22 bases in between. The CDR3 has 18 amino acids. The CDR3 reads CASSIDGPGLNGGNEQFF. CDR3 bases: TGTGCCAGTAGTATAGATGGCCCCGGCCTTAATGGGGGGAATGAGCAGTTCTTC.

This clone was counted a few times. This chain connects TRBV6-6 to TRBJ2-3; tentatively, D is TRBD2 (5 bases). CDR3 length: 14 residues. Between the trimmed V and J ends, which lost 4 bases and 4 bases, there was a span of 12 bases. CDR1 MNHNY and CDR2 SVGAGI come from the germline V gene (reference sequence). The CDR3, as DNA: TGTGCCAGCAGTTGGGGTAGTAGCGCAGATACGCAGTATTTT. Amino acid sequence: CASSWGSSADTQYF.

The V call is TRBV5-1, the J call TRBJ2-5; 8 bases are a match to TRBD1. V lost 7 bases and J lost 4; bases outside the gene matches: 12. This CDR3 is 15 amino acids long. Germline CDR1 is SGHRS and CDR2 is YFSETQ. The CDR3 DNA is TGCGCCAGCGGCTCGGGACAGGTAGCGCGAGAGACCCAGTACTTC. It is translated as CASGSGQVARETQYF.

The genes are TRBV19 and TRBJ1-5; D may be TRBD1 (6 bases). V lost 4 bases to trimming and J lost 4 bases, with 8 bases between them. The CDR3 consists of 13 residues. Germline CDR1 LNHDA, CDR2 SQIVND (reference sequence). This CDR3 reads CASSTQGNQPQHF. CDR3 DNA sequence: TGTGCCAGTAGTACACAGGGAAATCAGCCCCAGCATTTT.

This clone turned up a few times. The chain combines TRBV28 with TRBJ1-5; TRBD1 aligns across 10 bases. CDR3 length equals 15 residues. The trim removed 5 bases at V and 6 bases at J, leaving 7 bases unmatched. In germline, CDR1 is MDHEN, CDR2 SYDVKM. The CDR3: CASSPPGQGRQPQHF. For the CDR3, the DNA is TGTGCCAGCAGTCCACCGGGACAGGGGCGTCAGCCCCAGCATTTT. The full variable domain, with the rest looked up from reference TRBV28 and TRBJ1-5, is DVKVTQSSRYLVKRTGEKVFLECVQDMDHENMFWYRQDPGLGLRLIYFSYDVKMKEKGDIPEGYSVSREKKERFSLILESASTNQTSMYLCASSPPGQGRQPQHFGDGTRLSIL.

The chain recombines TRBV5-4 with TRBJ2-1, with D maybe TRBD2 (6 bases). CDR1 is SGHNT and CDR2 is YYREEE in the germline V gene (reference sequence). Deletions cut 5 bases from V and 8 bases from J, with 11 bases between. This CDR3 is 12 amino acids long. The CDR3 sequence is CASSGGIDEQFF. The CDR3 nucleotides are TGTGCCAGCAGTGGGGGGATTGATGAGCAGTTCTTC.

CDR3: CASGKFSEQYF. The CDR3 DNA is TGTGCCAGCGGCAAATTCAGCGAGCAGTACTTC. The V and J genes are TRBV6-5 and TRBJ2-7; D call uncertain. CDR3 length equals 11 residues. Germline V gives CDR1 MNHEY, CDR2 SVGAGI. Trimming left V 8 bases short and J 6 bases short, with 11 bases between.

This chain uses TRBV5-3 with TRBJ1-5; D gene uncertain. TRBV5-3 is noted as an ORF with a role that remains uncertain. The CDR3 runs 17 residues. V lost 1 base and J 6 bases, leaving 20 bases between the germline ends. The CDR3 is CARSLWPLDNNCQPQHF. CDR3 sequence (DNA): TGTGCCAGAAGCTTGTGGCCCCTAGATAACAATTGTCAGCCCCAGCATTTT.

The rearrangement joins TRBV7-8 to TRBJ1-3, with 8 bases matching TRBD1. J lost 7 bases, V lost 5 bases, and 10 bases had no gene match. Germline values: CDR1 SGHVS, CDR2 FQNEAQ. The CDR3 length is 15 residues. DNA for the CDR3: TGTGCCAGCAGCGCCCTGGGGGGACAGGCCAACACCATATATTTT. The encoded protein is CASSALGGQANTIYF.

This clone appeared once. The chain uses TRBV6-5 and TRBJ2-7; tentatively, D is TRBD1 (6 bases). Trimming removed 6 bases from V and 0 bases from J, with 12 bases in between. There are 14 residues in the CDR3. Germline V gene lookup returns CDR1 MNHEY and CDR2 SVGAGI. CDR3 nucleotide sequence: TGTGCCAGCAGGAGGGACACGAGCTCCTACGAGCAGTACGTC. This translates into CASRRDTSSYEQYV.

The chain has TRBV29-1 and TRBJ2-3; 10 bases are shared with TRBD2. The CDR3 totals 12 residues. With 4 bases clipped from V and 5 bases from J, the junction kept 0 bases outside the gene matches. Germline V lookup: CDR1 SQVTM, CDR2 ANQGSEA. This CDR3 reads CSVGLAGDTQYF. Written as DNA, the CDR3 is TGCAGCGTTGGACTAGCGGGAGATACGCAGTATTTT.

This chain connects TRBV18 to TRBJ2-3; 11 bases map to TRBD1. V trimming: 1 base; J trimming: 4 bases; junction bases outside the gene matches: 4. The CDR3 consists of 16 residues. Germline V gene sequence: CDR1 KGHSH, CDR2 LQKENI. CDR3 sequence (DNA): TGTGCCAGCTCACCACGACCGGGACAGGGGGCAGATACGCAGTATTTT. Translating gives CASSPRPGQGADTQYF.

The CDR3 region has the DNA TGTGCCAGCAGTTTAAGAGGGCGGAATGGCTACACCTTC. Translation gives CASSLRGRNGYTF. This chain connects TRBV28 to TRBJ1-2; D not certain. From germline, CDR1 is MDHEN and CDR2 SYDVKM. The CDR3 runs to 13 residues. The V and J ends lost 2 bases and 6 bases respectively, with 10 bases between them.

This clone was seen a few times. The chain uses TRBV28 and TRBJ1-2; D is uncertain. V was cut by 6 bases and J by 9 bases, with 11 bases left in between. Germline CDR1 and CDR2: MDHEN and SYDVKM. There are 11 residues in the CDR3. The CDR3 here is CASSSRPSYTF. For the CDR3, the DNA is TGTGCCAGCAGCTCACGACCCAGCTACACCTTC.

This clone was observed once. The chain uses TRBV5-4 and TRBJ2-3; D may be TRBD1 (6 bases). The V gene's germline CDR1 is SGHNT and CDR2 YYREEE (reference sequence). V lost 2 bases and J lost 2, with 9 bases in between. The CDR3 is 14 residues long. Here the CDR3 reads CASSLGGLTDTQYF. The DNA of the CDR3 is TGTGCCAGCAGCTTAGGGGGTCTCACAGATACGCAGTATTTT.

This rearrangement joins TRBV30 to TRBJ2-7; D perhaps matches TRBD1 (5 bases). Germline-derived CDR1 and CDR2 are GTSNPN and SVGIG (reference sequence). Trimming took off 3 bases at V and 6 bases at J, with 18 bases between the two ends. The CDR3 length is 14 residues. The CDR3 sequence is CAWRGWQGPFEQYF. In DNA, the CDR3 is TGTGCCTGGAGAGGGTGGCAGGGCCCGTTCGAGCAGTACTTC.

The chain joins TRBV19 to TRBJ1-1; D gene uncertain. V lost 6 bases and J 0 bases, leaving 8 bases between the germline ends. CDR3 length: 13 amino acids. Germline-derived CDR1 and CDR2 are LNHDA and SQIVND (reference sequence). The CDR3 sequence is CASRPTVNTEAFF. CDR3 DNA sequence: TGTGCCAGTAGGCCAACAGTGAACACTGAAGCTTTCTTT.

This rearrangement joins TRBV6-1 to TRBJ1-1; D perhaps matches TRBD1 (5 bases). V lost 6 bases, J lost 4 bases, and 9 bases lay in between. Looked up from germline, CDR1 is MNHNS and CDR2 is SASEGT. The length of the CDR3 is 12 residues. The CDR3 coding sequence is TGTGCCAGCAGCAGGGTGGGCACTGAAGCTTTCTTT. As protein: CASSRVGTEAFF.

The rearrangement uses TRBV7-8 and TRBJ1-6; TRBD1 agrees at 7 bases. This CDR3 region has 13 residues. Trimming at V came to 5 bases and at J to 10 bases, leaving 5 bases not matched to a gene. Per germline, CDR1 SGHVS and CDR2 FQNEAQ. The CDR3 DNA sequence: TGTGCCAGCAGCACCGACAGGGCGTCACCCCTCCACTTT. Its translation is CASSTDRASPLHF. Full variable domain (missing parts from reference TRBV7-8 and TRBJ1-6): GAGVSQSPRYKVAKRGQDVALRCDPISGHVSLFWYQQALGQGPEFLTYFQNEAQLDKSGLPSDRFFAERPEGSVSTLKIQRTQQEDSAVYLCASSTDRASPLHFGNGTRLTVT.

J is TRBJ1-1 and V is TRBV30; a possible D gene is TRBD1 (5 bases). Germline CDR1 GTSNPN, CDR2 SVGIG (reference sequence). V lost 1 base, J lost 4 bases, and 22 bases lay in between. This CDR3 contains 17 residues. The CDR3 coding sequence is TGTGCCTGGAGTGCCGGGACCGGGACTCGGGTGGGCACTGAAGCTTTCTTT. Translation: CAWSAGTGTRVGTEAFF.

This sequence joins TRBV10-3 and TRBJ1-3; D is undetermined. Germline V lookup: CDR1 ENHRY, CDR2 SYGVKD. Between the trimmed V and J ends, which lost 1 base and 0 bases, there was a span of 1 base. The CDR3 totals 13 residues. CDR3 region: CAISEYSGNTIYF. Here the CDR3 DNA reads TGTGCCATCAGTGAGTACTCTGGAAACACCATATATTTT.

This sequence joins TRBV5-1 and TRBJ2-3; D possibly matches TRBD1 or TRBD2 (5 bases each). Germline values: CDR1 SGHRS, CDR2 YFSETQ. Trimming took off 5 bases at V and 2 bases at J, with 24 bases between the two ends. The CDR3 spans 18 residues. CDR3 sequence reads: CASSVGLRGNSYTDTQYF. The CDR3 DNA follows: TGCGCCAGCAGTGTCGGATTGAGGGGAAATTCGTACACAGATACGCAGTATTTT.

The chain combines TRBV28 with TRBJ2-4; D is undetermined. CDR1 is MDHEN, CDR2 SYDVKM, per germline. Trimming took 5 bases from V and 2 from J, leaving 16 bases between them. The CDR3 extends over 16 amino acids. DNA for the CDR3: TGTGCCAGCAGTCTAGGACGCGTTGGGTCCAAAAACATTCAGTACTTC. Translating it yields CASSLGRVGSKNIQYF.

This clone turned up a few times. The chain recombines TRBV25-1 with TRBJ1-1; 8 positions match TRBD1. The CDR3 spans 15 residues. Trimming cost V 7 bases and J 5 bases; bases outside gene matches: 12. In germline, CDR1 is MGHDK, CDR2 SYGVNS. The CDR3 nucleotides are TGTGCCAGCACCAGGGGGACAGGTAGGGAGACTGAAGCTTTCTTT. This gives the protein CASTRGTGRETEAFF.

This chain connects TRBV21-1 to TRBJ2-2; whether TRBD1, the table's D call, matches the DNA was not checked. TRBV21-1 is designated a pseudogene. The CDR3 has 15 residues. The CDR3 loop reads CASRGTTENTGELFF. The CDR3 DNA follows: TGTGCCAGCCGAGGGACAACTGAGAACACCGGGGAGCTGTTTTTT.

This chain connects TRBV2 to TRBJ1-5; 7 bases map to TRBD1. Germline CDR1 is SNHLY and CDR2 is FYNNEI. This CDR3 spans 14 amino acids. Trimming took 10 bases from V and 5 from J; bases not matched to a gene: 11. The DNA for the CDR3 is TGTGCCAAGGGACAGACCCGAGGAGATCAGCCCCAGCATTTT. Translated: CAKGQTRGDQPQHF.